One sample yielded the 6 T cell receptor beta chains listed below, sequenced in a study of long-term antiretroviral therapy in people with HIV. The run of the v3.0 immunoSEQ assay was at survey level. Some clones are missing from TCRdb's copy, which holds only in-frame ones; the method was immunoSEQ multiplex PCR. The table records some 25,000 clones, about 86% of them present only once. Material: unsorted PBMCs, obtained 1.9 years after starting antiretroviral therapy. The receptors were gathered from a young woman with HIV.

The chain has TRBV29-1 and TRBJ2-3; D unresolved. Germline V lookup: CDR1 SQVTM, CDR2 ANQGSEA. Trimming cost V 5 bases and J 6 bases, with 6 bases left between them. CDR3 length: 10 amino acids. The CDR3 bases are TGCAGCGTTAAGTCGGATACGCAGTATTTT. Translated: CSVKSDTQYF.

The rearrangement joins TRBV13 to TRBJ2-3, with D perhaps TRBD1 (7 bases). The CDR3 length is 15 residues. CDR1 PRHDT and CDR2 FYEKMQ come from the germline V gene (reference sequence). V lost 4 bases and J lost 0, with 11 bases in between. As DNA, the CDR3 is TGTGCCAGCAGCTCGACAGGGACTAGCACAGATACGCAGTATTTT. Encoded protein: CASSSTGTSTDTQYF.

The gene calls are TRBV7-2 and TRBJ1-4; no definite D call. V lost 4 bases and J 8 bases, leaving 11 bases between the germline ends. There are 13 residues in the CDR3. Germline values: CDR1 SGHTA, CDR2 FQGNSA. The CDR3 sequence is CASSSEGREKLFF. In DNA form, the CDR3 reads TGTGCCAGCAGCTCCGAAGGCAGAGAAAAACTGTTTTTT.

The chain carries TRBV27 and TRBJ1-1, with D unclear. In germline, CDR1 is MNHEY, CDR2 SMNVEV (reference sequence). The CDR3 runs 11 residues. V lost 3 bases and J 8 bases, leaving 7 bases between the germline ends. In nucleotides, the CDR3 is TGTGCCAGCAGTTTGGGATCCGAAGCTTTCTTT. This gives the protein CASSLGSEAFF.

The gene calls are TRBV15 and TRBJ2-3; D remains unclear. Looked up from germline, CDR1 is LNHNV and CDR2 is YYDKDF (reference sequence). The length of the CDR3 is 15 residues. Trimming stripped 0 bases from V and 0 bases from J, with 7 bases between. The CDR3, as DNA: TGTGCCACCAGCAGAGATGGGGAAAGCACAGATACGCAGTATTTT. It is translated as CATSRDGESTDTQYF.

The V call is TRBV2, the J call TRBJ2-7; 7 positions match TRBD1. V was clipped by 6 bases and J by 0 bases; unmatched bases: 2. CDR3 length equals 13 residues. Germline lookup yields CDR1 SNHLY and CDR2 FYNNEI. CDR3 sequence: CASRRDSSYEQYV. CDR3 nucleotide sequence: TGTGCCAGCAGACGGGACAGCTCCTACGAGCAGTACGTC.